Detailed here is one T cell receptor (beta chain). Its target is not known. The record originates from a study of siplizumab effects on memory and regulatory T cells. Broader study findings: Alloreactive sequences from unstimulated CD4+ memory cells fell significantly with siplizumab. Naive T cells looked more diverse than memory cells, and they looked like major contributors to the alloresponse. Mappable CD4+ clones that were alloreactive averaged 68.8% Treg-derived with siplizumab versus 26.9% in controls.

It was about 10^5 TCR templates that were assayed per sample. Assay used: immunoSEQ multiplex PCR; TCRdb lists only in-frame clones, some missing. This table holds about 100,000 clones, about 91% found once. CDR3 size: 14 residues. CDR1 MNHEY and CDR2 SVGAGI come from the germline V gene. V was shortened by 2 bases and J by 7 bases, with 9 bases between the two germline ends. Input material: CD4+ T cells sorted from blood. This clonotype was obtained from a human donor in good health. J is TRBJ1-6 and V is TRBV6-5; D is undetermined. The CDR3 reads CASSYGSLNSPLHF. The DNA of the CDR3 is TGTGCCAGCAGTTACGGTAGCTTGAATTCACCCCTCCACTTT.